Each of the 25 T cell receptor beta chains below was sequenced from the same sample in a study of response to subunit inactivated influenza vaccine. TCRdb reprocessed the RT-PCR reads with MiXCR, giving one entry per CDR3 protein. The table includes fewer than 350,000 distinct CDR3 sequences, just over 20% detected once. The starting material was PBMCs from blood, obtained less than 22 months after vaccination. The receptor source for this set is a man aged 50 to 69 who received an inactivated influenza vaccine.

This clonotype was observed a few times. The rearrangement links TRBV6-2 or TRBV6-3 to TRBJ2-1, with D possibly matching TRBD2 (6 bases). Germline V gene data show CDR1 as MNHEY and CDR2 as SVGEGT. The CDR3 is made up of 13 amino acids. The V and J ends lost 6 bases and 12 bases respectively, with 18 bases between them. CDR3 sequence (DNA): TGTGCCAGCAGGCCGACTAGTGAGGGCGTGCAGTTCTTC. Protein sequence: CASRPTSEGVQFF.

This chain links TRBV9 with TRBJ2-5; TRBD2 aligns across 7 bases. The CDR3 consists of 17 residues. Germline values: CDR1 SGDLS, CDR2 YYNGEE. Trimming took 4 bases from V and 4 from J; bases not matched to a gene: 16. CDR3 sequence (DNA): TGTGCCAGCAGCCCTCCCGGGAGGACTATTCAGGGAGAGACCCAGTACTTC. As protein: CASSPPGRTIQGETQYF.

This clonotype was seen a few times. The chain has TRBV11-2 and TRBJ2-4; D uncertain. The CDR3 consists of 11 residues. The germline V gene encodes CDR1 SGHAT and CDR2 FQNNGV. The germline V and J ends were trimmed by 5 bases and 8 bases, with 7 bases remaining between them. The CDR3 loop is CASSKLDIQYF. In nucleotides, the CDR3 is TGTGCCAGCAGCAAACTGGACATTCAGTACTTC.

This clonotype appeared a few times. V gene TRBV19 combines with J gene TRBJ1-4, with 8 nucleotides matching TRBD1. With 4 bases clipped from V and 6 bases from J, the junction kept 7 bases outside the gene matches. This CDR3 has 15 amino acids. Germline V lookup: CDR1 LNHDA, CDR2 SQIVND (reference sequence). The CDR3 loop is CASSNQGAAYEKLFF. For the CDR3, the DNA is TGTGCCAGTAGTAATCAGGGGGCGGCGTATGAAAAACTGTTTTTT. Complete variable domain (other parts from reference TRBV19 and TRBJ1-4): DGGITQSPKYLFRKEGQNVTLSCEQNLNHDAMYWYRQDPGQGLRLIYYSQIVNDFQKGDIAEGYSVSREKKESFPLTVTSAQKNPTAFYLCASSNQGAAYEKLFFGSGTQLSVL.

This clonotype was counted a few times. The chain links TRBV3-1 to TRBJ2-2; 12 bases line up with TRBD2. Trimming removed 4 bases from V and 6 bases from J; junction bases left unmatched: 6. This CDR3 is 16 amino acids long. Germline CDR1 and CDR2: LGHDT and YNNKEL (reference sequence). The CDR3 protein is CASSPQLAGGSGELFF. The CDR3 nucleotides are TGTGCCAGCAGCCCTCAACTAGCGGGAGGTTCCGGGGAGCTGTTTTTT.

The sample holds many counts of this clonotype. The CDR3 nucleotides read TGCGCCAGCAGCTTGGACAGGGCTCATTCACCCCTCCACTTT. This gives the protein CASSLDRAHSPLHF. J is TRBJ1-6 and V is TRBV5-1, with D maybe TRBD1 (6 bases). There are 14 residues in the CDR3. The V gene lost 0 bases and the J gene lost 8 bases, with 9 bases spanning the gap. Germline V gene lookup returns CDR1 SGHRS and CDR2 YFSETQ. The full variable domain, its missing parts supplied by reference TRBV5-1 and TRBJ1-6, is KAGVTQTPRYLIKTRGQQVTLSCSPISGHRSVSWYQQTPGQGLQFLFEYFSETQRNKGNFPGRFSGRQFSNSRSEMNVSTLELGDSALYLCASSLDRAHSPLHFGNGTRLTVT.

V gene TRBV6-2 or TRBV6-3 combines with J gene TRBJ1-2; D gene unclear. Trimming took off 7 bases at V and 3 bases at J, with 12 bases between the two ends. The CDR3 runs to 13 residues. Germline values: CDR1 MNHEY, CDR2 SVGEGT. The chain's CDR3 is CASNPQEYYGYTF. CDR3 sequence (DNA): TGTGCCAGCAATCCGCAGGAATACTATGGCTACACCTTC.

This clonotype was counted only a few times. V and J are TRBV20-1 and TRBJ1-4; D might be TRBD1 (5 bases). CDR3 length: 14 amino acids. CDR1 DFQATT and CDR2 SNEGSKA come from the germline V gene (reference sequence). V lost 3 bases and J lost 3, with 11 bases in between. The chain's CDR3 is CSASWGGANEKLFF. The CDR3 bases are TGCAGTGCTAGCTGGGGAGGGGCTAATGAAAAACTGTTTTTT.

This clonotype has a handful of counts. The V call is TRBV6-1, the J call TRBJ2-2, with 9 bases that match TRBD2. Trimming at V came to 10 bases and at J to 4 bases, leaving 13 bases not matched to a gene. The CDR3 extends over 16 amino acids. Looked up from germline, CDR1 is MNHNS and CDR2 is SASEGT. CDR3 nucleotide sequence: TGTGCCATCAACCCAGACCAGCGGGGGGCCACCGGGGAGCTGTTTTTT. Its protein product is CAINPDQRGATGELFF.

The chain combines TRBV25-1 with TRBJ1-5, with D tentatively TRBD1 (5 bases). The V gene lost 1 base and the J gene lost 6 bases, with 7 bases spanning the gap. This CDR3 comprises 13 residues. Germline V lookup: CDR1 MGHDK, CDR2 SYGVNS. DNA of the CDR3: TGTGCCAGCAGTGAATGGGGGAGTCAGCCCCAGCATTTT. It yields the protein CASSEWGSQPQHF.

Turning to this clonotype: This could be a read error, since a much larger clone is one nucleotide away. This CDR3 is missing its conserved last phenylalanine or tryptophan, likely due to a read error. V gene TRBV7-9 combines with J gene TRBJ1-1; weak D call: TRBD1 (6 bases). This CDR3 region has 13 residues. Germline CDR1 is SEHNR and CDR2 is FQNEAQ (reference sequence). Between the trimmed V and J ends, which lost 5 bases and 6 bases, there was a span of 13 bases. CDR3 sequence reads: CASSRRDISEAFC. DNA for the CDR3: TGTGCCAGCAGCCGGCGGGACATCTCTGAAGCTTTCTGT.

The V gene is TRBV11-1, the J gene TRBJ1-2, with D uncertain. Trimming left V 7 bases short and J 1 base short, with 13 bases between. The CDR3 covers 14 residues. CDR1 SGHAT and CDR2 FQDESV come from the germline V gene (reference sequence). The CDR3 DNA sequence: TGTGCCAGCACCAAGGACGGAGATAACTATGGCTACACCTTC. Its translation is CASTKDGDNYGYTF.

The chain recombines TRBV5-1 with TRBJ1-2; D not resolved. The germline V gene has CDR1 SGHRS and CDR2 YFSETQ. Trimming left V 0 bases short and J 4 bases short, with 10 bases between. There are 14 residues in the CDR3. For the CDR3, the DNA is TGCGCCAGCAGCTTGGGTCAGAGCTTCTATGGCTACACCTTC. Protein sequence: CASSLGQSFYGYTF.

This clonotype turned up a few times. The rearrangement links TRBV29-1 to TRBJ1-1; unclear D gene. V lost 0 bases and J lost 7, with 6 bases in between. The germline CDR1 and CDR2 sequences are SQVTM and ANQGSEA. CDR3 length: 11 residues. The CDR3 DNA sequence: TGCAGCGTTGAAGACCCCGGTGAAGCTTTCTTT. Protein product: CSVEDPGEAFF.

The chain uses TRBV29-1 and TRBJ2-1; 9 bases fit TRBD2. CDR1 and CDR2 (germline): SQVTM, ANQGSEA. V trimming: 4 bases; J trimming: 4 bases; junction bases outside the gene matches: 5. This CDR3 contains 14 residues. The CDR3 here is CSVALLAGYNEQFF. The CDR3 DNA sequence: TGCAGCGTTGCACTACTAGCGGGTTACAATGAGCAGTTCTTC.

This clonotype was observed a few times. The CDR3 here is CSARAPLGPNTEAFF. DNA of the CDR3: TGCAGTGCTAGAGCGCCTCTGGGGCCCAACACTGAAGCTTTCTTT. The chain is built from TRBV20-1 and TRBJ1-1; a weak D match, TRBD1 (5 bases). The CDR3 extends over 15 amino acids. V lost 1 base, J lost 2 bases, and 14 bases lay in between. Germline V gene data show CDR1 as DFQATT and CDR2 as SNEGSKA (reference sequence).

The chain carries TRBV5-5 and TRBJ2-5; D is unresolved. The CDR3 has 14 residues. CDR1 and CDR2 from the germline V gene are SGHKS and YYEKEE (reference sequence). V was clipped by 0 bases and J by 6 bases, with 12 bases between them. CDR3 nucleotides: TGTGCCAGCAGCTTGGAGGCAGGTCGGAAGACCCAGTACTTC. It yields the protein CASSLEAGRKTQYF.

V usage is TRBV4-3 and J usage is TRBJ1-2; 7 bases match TRBD1. With 0 bases clipped from V and 4 bases from J, the junction kept 8 bases outside the gene matches. The germline V gene encodes CDR1 LGHNA and CDR2 YSLEER. The CDR3 extends over 16 amino acids. CDR3 DNA: TGCGCCAGCAGCCAAGATTCAGCAGGGGGTCCCTATGGCTACACCTTC. Protein: CASSQDSAGGPYGYTF.

This clonotype turned up a few times. The chain couples TRBV14 to TRBJ2-3; D is perhaps TRBD2 (6 bases). CDR1 and CDR2 (germline): SGHDN, FVKESK. V dropped 5 bases and J dropped 11 bases, with 17 bases sitting between them. The CDR3 runs to 13 residues. This CDR3 reads CASSKPSGTQQYF. CDR3 nucleotides: TGTGCCAGCAGCAAACCGTCCGGGACTCAGCAGTATTTT.

About this clonotype itself: A read error may produce the germline difference seen at one junction end. V gene TRBV9 combines with J gene TRBJ2-1, with D possibly being TRBD1 (6 bases). There are 15 residues in the CDR3. Germline CDR1 reads SGDLS; CDR2 reads YYNGEE. The CDR3 sequence is CASSVGGGAYSEQFF. The CDR3 DNA sequence: TGTGCCAGCAGCGTAGGAGGGGGTGCTTACAGTGAGCAGTTCTTC.

The chain carries TRBV5-5 and TRBJ1-3; 8 nucleotides agree with TRBD1. The J segment lost 0 bases and the V segment lost 9 bases, leaving 8 bases of the junction unmatched. The CDR3 consists of 15 residues. Germline CDR1 is SGHKS and CDR2 is YYEKEE (reference sequence). DNA of the CDR3: TGTGCCACCGGCCAGGACAGGGACTCTGGAAACACCATATATTTT. This encodes CATGQDRDSGNTIYF.

This clonotype came up a few times. The chain joins TRBV28 to TRBJ1-5; possibly TRBD1 for D (5 bases). Germline V gene data show CDR1 as MDHEN and CDR2 as SYDVKM. The CDR3 spans 16 residues. The V and J ends lost 5 bases and 7 bases respectively, with 21 bases between them. CDR3 amino acids: CASSPPPGQSNQPQHF. CDR3 sequence (DNA): TGTGCCAGCAGTCCACCACCAGGGCAGTCAAACCAGCCCCAGCATTTT.

This clonotype appeared a few times. The rearrangement joins TRBV4-1 to TRBJ2-4, with 8 bases fitting TRBD1. V gave up 6 bases and J gave up 0 bases; unmatched junction bases: 19. Per the germline V gene, CDR1 is MGHRA and CDR2 is YSYEKL. The CDR3 totals 20 residues. CDR3 DNA: TGCGCCAGCAGTCCTAACGTTCTAGACAGGGGAACTTTAGCCAAAAACATTCAGTACTTC. This translates into CASSPNVLDRGTLAKNIQYF.

This clonotype was counted only a few times. The gene calls are TRBV12-3 or TRBV12-4 and TRBJ1-5; no clear D gene. V was clipped by 4 bases and J by 4 bases, with 14 bases between them. The CDR3 is 15 amino acids. The CDR3 DNA follows: TGTGCCAGCAGTTCCGGACCCTTCGGGAATCAGCCCCAGCATTTT. Translating gives CASSSGPFGNQPQHF.

In its sample, this clonotype was seen many times. One junction end does not reproduce the germline sequence, and a read error may be involved. The rearrangement uses TRBV4-3 and TRBJ2-2; 8 nucleotides align to TRBD1. The CDR3 is 15 amino acids. The germline V gene has CDR1 LGHNA and CDR2 YSLEER. The CDR3 DNA reads as TGCGCCAGCCGCCAGACAGGGGCTTGGACCGGGGAGCTGTTTTTT. This translates into CASRQTGAWTGELFF.